This T cell receptor (beta chain) emerged from a study of T cell responses to AZD1222 COVID-19 vaccine. Study-level points and caveats: Unmutated variant regions are reportedly the target of nearly half of TCRs that are spike-specific. Spike-specific TCRs gained breadth and depth after people received two AZD1222 doses. There were mostly white British donors and more females than males, and clonal diversity was possibly underestimated. Mapped onto spike, vaccine-associated CD4 TCRs spanned it and were dominant at 160-218 and 743-854.

Germline CDR1 is SGDLS and CDR2 is YYNGEE. This CDR3 has 14 amino acids. V lost 7 bases and J lost 3; bases outside the gene matches: 5. The data were produced by immunoSEQ multiplex PCR, yet TCRdb's version contains in-frame clones alone and is incomplete. The table includes 150,000 to 200,000 clones, 70% to 90% detected once. A remark on this clone: Its antigen is as yet unknown.

This sequence originates from an adult who received the AZD1222 COVID-19 vaccine. The sequencing used peripheral blood, collected 28 days after the second AZD1222 dose. The chain has TRBV9 and TRBJ2-1, with TRBD1 matching 9 bases. Here the CDR3 reads CASSGTGNYNEQFF. Written as DNA, the CDR3 is TGTGCCAGCTCCGGGACAGGGAACTACAATGAGCAGTTCTTC.